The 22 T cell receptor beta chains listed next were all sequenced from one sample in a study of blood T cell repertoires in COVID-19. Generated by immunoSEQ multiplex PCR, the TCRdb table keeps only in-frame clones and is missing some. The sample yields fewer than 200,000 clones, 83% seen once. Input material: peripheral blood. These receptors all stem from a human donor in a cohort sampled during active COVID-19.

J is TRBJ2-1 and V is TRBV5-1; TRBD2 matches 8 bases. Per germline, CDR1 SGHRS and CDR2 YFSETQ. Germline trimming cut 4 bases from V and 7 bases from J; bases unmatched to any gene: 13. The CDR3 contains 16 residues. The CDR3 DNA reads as TGCGCCAGCAGCCCTTTAGGGGCGGGGGGCCGAAATGAGCAGTTCTTC. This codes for CASSPLGAGGRNEQFF. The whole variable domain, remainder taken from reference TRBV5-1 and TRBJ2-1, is KAGVTQTPRYLIKTRGQQVTLSCSPISGHRSVSWYQQTPGQGLQFLFEYFSETQRNKGNFPGRFSGRQFSNSRSEMNVSTLELGDSALYLCASSPLGAGGRNEQFFGPGTRLTVL.

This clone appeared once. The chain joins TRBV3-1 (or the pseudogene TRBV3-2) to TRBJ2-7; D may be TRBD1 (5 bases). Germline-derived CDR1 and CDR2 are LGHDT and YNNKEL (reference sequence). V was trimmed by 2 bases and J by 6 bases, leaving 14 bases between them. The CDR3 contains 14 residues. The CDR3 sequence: CASSQSQGGVEQYF. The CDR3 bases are TGTGCCAGCAGCCAAAGCCAGGGTGGTGTCGAGCAGTACTTC.

The CDR3 sequence is CASSYSLGLSGNTIYF. The CDR3 DNA is TGCGCCAGCAGCTACAGCCTAGGACTCTCTGGAAACACCATATATTTT. The rearrangement joins TRBV5-1 to TRBJ1-3, with unresolved D. Deletions cut 3 bases from V and 0 bases from J, with 13 bases between. This CDR3 has 16 amino acids. The germline gives CDR1 SGHRS, CDR2 YFSETQ.

In nucleotides, the CDR3 is TGTGCCAGCTCACCCTCAAGGGAGGAAGCTTTCTTT. This encodes CASSPSREEAFF. The J gene is TRBJ1-1, the V gene TRBV18; D is unresolved. V was trimmed by 3 bases and J by 8 bases, leaving 10 bases between them. Germline CDR1 and CDR2: KGHSH and LQKENI. The CDR3 covers 12 residues.

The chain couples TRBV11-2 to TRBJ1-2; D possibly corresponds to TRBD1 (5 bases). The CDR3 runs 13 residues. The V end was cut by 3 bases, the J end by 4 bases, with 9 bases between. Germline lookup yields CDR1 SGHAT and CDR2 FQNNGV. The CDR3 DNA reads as TGTGCCAGCAGCTTGGAGGGGAGCTATGGCTACACCTTC. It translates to CASSLEGSYGYTF.

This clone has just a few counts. CDR3 protein: CASSLNGGSNYGYTF. The CDR3 DNA is TGTGCCAGCAGTCTAAACGGGGGTTCTAACTATGGCTACACCTTC. This chain joins TRBV7-9 and TRBJ1-2; possibly TRBD1 for D (5 bases). The germline CDR1 and CDR2 sequences are SEHNR and FQNEAQ (reference sequence). The CDR3 totals 15 residues. The V and J ends lost 6 bases and 0 bases respectively, with 14 bases between them.

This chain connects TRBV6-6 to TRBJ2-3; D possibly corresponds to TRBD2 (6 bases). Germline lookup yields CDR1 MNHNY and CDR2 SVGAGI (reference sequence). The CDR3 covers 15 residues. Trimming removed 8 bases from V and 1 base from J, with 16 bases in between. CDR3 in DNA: TGTGCCAGCCGTCATGGGGCTAGCGGCACAGATACGCAGTATTTT. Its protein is CASRHGASGTDTQYF.

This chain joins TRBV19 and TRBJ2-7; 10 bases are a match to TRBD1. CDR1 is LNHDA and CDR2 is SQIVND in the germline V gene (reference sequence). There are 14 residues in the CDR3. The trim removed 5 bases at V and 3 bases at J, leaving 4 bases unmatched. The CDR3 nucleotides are TGTGCCAGTAGTGGGACAGGGGTTTACTACGAGCAGTACTTC. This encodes CASSGTGVYYEQYF.

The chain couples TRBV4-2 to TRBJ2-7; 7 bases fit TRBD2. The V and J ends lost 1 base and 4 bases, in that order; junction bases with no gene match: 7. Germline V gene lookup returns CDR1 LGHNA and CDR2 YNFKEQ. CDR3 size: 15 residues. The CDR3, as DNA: TGTGCCAGCAGCCAAGGAGGCGGGGGTGGTTACGAGCAGTACTTC. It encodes CASSQGGGGGYEQYF.

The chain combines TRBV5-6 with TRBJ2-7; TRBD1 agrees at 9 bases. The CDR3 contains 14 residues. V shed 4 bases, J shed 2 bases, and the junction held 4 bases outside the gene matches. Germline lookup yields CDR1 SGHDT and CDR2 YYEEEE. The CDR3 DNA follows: TGTGCCAGCAGCACCGGGACAGGGACCTACGAGCAGTACTTC. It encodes CASSTGTGTYEQYF.

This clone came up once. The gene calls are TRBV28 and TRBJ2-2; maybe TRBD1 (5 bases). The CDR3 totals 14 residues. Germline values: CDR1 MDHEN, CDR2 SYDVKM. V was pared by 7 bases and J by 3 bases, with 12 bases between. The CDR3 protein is CASTVGQYTGELFF. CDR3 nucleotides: TGTGCCAGCACCGTGGGGCAGTACACCGGGGAGCTGTTTTTT.

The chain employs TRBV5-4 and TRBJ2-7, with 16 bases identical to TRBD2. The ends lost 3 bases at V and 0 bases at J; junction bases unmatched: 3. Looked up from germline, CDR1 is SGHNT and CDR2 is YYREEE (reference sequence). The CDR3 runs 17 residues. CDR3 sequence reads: CASSSGTSGRASYEQYF. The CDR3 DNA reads TGTGCCAGCAGCTCTGGGACTAGCGGGAGGGCCTCCTACGAGCAGTACTTC.

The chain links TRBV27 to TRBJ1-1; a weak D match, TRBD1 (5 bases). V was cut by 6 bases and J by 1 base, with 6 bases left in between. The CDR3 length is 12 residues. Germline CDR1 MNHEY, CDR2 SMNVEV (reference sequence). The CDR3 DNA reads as TGTGCCAGCAGAGGACAGAACACTGAAGCTTTCTTT. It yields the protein CASRGQNTEAFF.

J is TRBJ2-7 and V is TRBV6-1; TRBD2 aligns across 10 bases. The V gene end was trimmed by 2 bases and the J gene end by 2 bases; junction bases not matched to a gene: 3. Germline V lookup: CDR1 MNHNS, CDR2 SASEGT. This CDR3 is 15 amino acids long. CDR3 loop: CASSESSGGPYEQYF. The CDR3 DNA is TGTGCCAGCAGTGAATCTAGCGGGGGACCCTACGAGCAGTACTTC.

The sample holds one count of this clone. The CDR3 region has the DNA TGTGCCATCAGTCCAGGTAGCTCCTATAATTCACCCCTCCACTTT. Protein: CAISPGSSYNSPLHF. This chain connects TRBV10-3 to TRBJ1-6; no clear D. This CDR3 is built from 15 residues. The V end was cut by 5 bases, the J end by 0 bases, with 8 bases between. In germline, CDR1 is ENHRY, CDR2 SYGVKD.

The CDR3 sequence is CASSDLTGTSGSKSSYNEQFF. The CDR3 coding sequence is TGTGCCAGCAGTGACCTTACCGGGACTAGCGGGTCAAAGAGCTCCTACAATGAGCAGTTCTTC. The V call is TRBV6-4, the J call TRBJ2-1; 12 bases fit TRBD2. The CDR3 has 21 residues. V lost 2 bases, J lost 0 bases, and 14 bases stayed unmatched. Per germline, CDR1 MRHNA and CDR2 SNTAGT.

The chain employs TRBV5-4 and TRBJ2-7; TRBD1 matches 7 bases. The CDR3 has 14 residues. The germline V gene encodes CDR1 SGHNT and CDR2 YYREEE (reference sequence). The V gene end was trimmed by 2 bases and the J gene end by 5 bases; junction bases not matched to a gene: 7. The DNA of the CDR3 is TGTGCCAGCAGCTTAGAGGGGGCGAGAAACGAGCAGTACTTC. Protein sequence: CASSLEGARNEQYF.

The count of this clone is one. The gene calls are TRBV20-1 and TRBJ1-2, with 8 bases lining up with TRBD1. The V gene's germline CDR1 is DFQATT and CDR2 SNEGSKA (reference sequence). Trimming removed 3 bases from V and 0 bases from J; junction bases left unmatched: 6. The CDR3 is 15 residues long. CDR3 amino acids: CSASPGQGANYGYTF. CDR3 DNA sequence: TGCAGTGCTAGTCCCGGACAGGGAGCTAACTATGGCTACACCTTC.

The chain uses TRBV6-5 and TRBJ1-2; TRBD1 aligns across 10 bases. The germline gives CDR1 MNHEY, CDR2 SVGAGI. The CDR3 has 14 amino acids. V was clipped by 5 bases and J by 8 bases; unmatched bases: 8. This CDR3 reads CASSTGQGIWGYTF. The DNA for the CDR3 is TGTGCCAGCAGTACGGGACAGGGGATTTGGGGCTACACCTTC.

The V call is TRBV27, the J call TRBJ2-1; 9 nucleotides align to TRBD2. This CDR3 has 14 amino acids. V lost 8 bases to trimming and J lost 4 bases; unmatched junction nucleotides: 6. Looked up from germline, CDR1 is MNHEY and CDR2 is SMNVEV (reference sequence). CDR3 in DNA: TGTGCCAGCCGCCAAGCGGGGGGTTACAATGAGCAGTTCTTC. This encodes CASRQAGGYNEQFF.

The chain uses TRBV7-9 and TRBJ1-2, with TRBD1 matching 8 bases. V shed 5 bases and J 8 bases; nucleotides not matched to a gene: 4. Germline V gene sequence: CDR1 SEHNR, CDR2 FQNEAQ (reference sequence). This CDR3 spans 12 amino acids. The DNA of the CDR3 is TGTGCCAGCAGCCGGACAGGGAACGGCTACACCTTC. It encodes CASSRTGNGYTF.

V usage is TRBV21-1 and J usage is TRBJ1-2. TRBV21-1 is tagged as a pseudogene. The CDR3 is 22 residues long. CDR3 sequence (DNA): TGTGCCAGCAGCAAAAAGGGAGGGACCCCCAAGGGTCGGCAGGTCGATCTCTGTGGCTACACCTTC. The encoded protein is CASSKKGGTPKGRQVDLCGYTF.